Below are 24 T cell receptor beta chains sequenced from a single sample in a study of CD8 T cells in ankylosing spondylitis. TCRdb processed the 5' RACE reads anew with MiXCR; each CDR3 protein has one entry. This sample has under 250,000 distinct CDR3 sequences; over 8.5% occur once, and the top ten carry 6% to 8%. The source material was blood, either unsorted or a sorted T cell fraction (not recorded which). These receptors came from a male donor with ankylosing spondylitis or in good health (not recorded which).

This clonotype has at least ten counts. This chain links TRBV27 with TRBJ2-1; 7 positions match TRBD1. CDR3 length: 14 residues. CDR1 MNHEY and CDR2 SMNVEV come from the germline V gene (reference sequence). V lost 9 bases and J lost 6; bases outside the gene matches: 11. The CDR3 region is CASKPGQFINEQFF. Written as DNA, the CDR3 is TGTGCCAGTAAACCGGGACAGTTCATCAATGAGCAGTTCTTC.

This chain connects TRBV18 to TRBJ2-7; the match to TRBD2 covers 8 bases. Trimming removed 3 bases from V and 1 base from J; junction bases left unmatched: 2. This CDR3 is built from 14 residues. In germline, CDR1 is KGHSH, CDR2 LQKENI. CDR3 in amino acids: CASSPGTRSYEQYF. Here the CDR3 DNA reads TGTGCCAGCTCACCTGGGACTAGATCCTACGAGCAGTACTTC.

A few counts support this clonotype. The chain joins TRBV21-1 to TRBJ1-2. TRBV21-1 is classified as a pseudogene. The CDR3 is 24 residues long. The CDR3 sequence is CASRKLRRTLPAGGAGTNNYGYTF. The CDR3 DNA sequence: TGTGCCAGCAGAAAACTCAGAAGAACCCTACCAGCAGGAGGGGCAGGGACAAACAACTATGGCTACACCTTC.

This clonotype was counted many times. This chain connects TRBV10-3 to TRBJ1-1; D gene uncertain. Trimming stripped 8 bases from V and 12 bases from J, with 16 bases between. CDR3 length equals 11 residues. In germline, CDR1 is ENHRY, CDR2 SYGVKD. CDR3 sequence reads: CAISNWIVTFF. CDR3 coding DNA: TGTGCCATCTCGAATTGGATAGTAACTTTCTTT.

This clonotype was counted ten times or more. The rearrangement links TRBV5-1 to TRBJ2-7; 10 positions agree with TRBD2. The CDR3 length is 15 residues. The V segment lost 3 bases and the J segment 3 bases; nucleotides outside the gene matches: 6. CDR1 is SGHRS, CDR2 YFSETQ, per germline. The CDR3 reads CASSYRTSGVYEQYF. CDR3 coding DNA: TGCGCCAGCAGCTACCGGACTAGCGGAGTCTACGAGCAGTACTTC.

This clonotype showed up many times. This CDR3 is CASSRAGDGLYGYTF. DNA of the CDR3: TGCGCCAGCAGCCGCGCGGGGGACGGACTGTATGGCTACACCTTC. The J gene is TRBJ1-2, the V gene TRBV5-1, with D perhaps TRBD1 (5 bases). The CDR3 consists of 15 residues. CDR1 and CDR2 (germline): SGHRS, YFSETQ. Trimming cost V 4 bases and J 5 bases, with 18 bases left between them.

This chain joins TRBV5-8 and TRBJ2-1; TRBD2 agrees at 7 bases. Trimming cost V 0 bases and J 1 base; bases outside gene matches: 7. The CDR3 is 17 amino acids. Per germline, CDR1 SGHTS and CDR2 YDEGEE. In nucleotides, the CDR3 is TGTGCCAGCAGCTTGGCCGGCGGGGGACTTTCCTACAATGAGCAGTTCTTC. Translated, it gives CASSLAGGGLSYNEQFF. The complete variable domain, with remaining parts taken from reference TRBV5-8 and TRBJ2-1, reads EAGVTQSPTHLIKTRGQQATLRCSPISGHTSVYWYQQALGLGLQFLLWYDEGEERNRGNFPPRFSGRQFPNYSSELNVNALELEDSALYLCASSLAGGGLSYNEQFFGPGTRLTVL.

In its sample, this clonotype was seen a few times. The V gene is TRBV19, the J gene TRBJ2-1, with D uncertain. The CDR3 is 17 residues long. The V and J ends lost 3 bases and 0 bases respectively, with 15 bases between them. Germline assignment: CDR1 LNHDA and CDR2 SQIVND (reference sequence). The CDR3 coding sequence is TGTGCCAGTAGTATGTGGGTAGCCGCAAGCTCCTACAATGAGCAGTTCTTC. Encoded protein: CASSMWVAASSYNEQFF.

Ten or more counts support this clonotype. V is TRBV5-6 and J is TRBJ1-5; maybe TRBD1 (5 bases). Germline CDR1 and CDR2: SGHDT and YYEEEE. V lost 1 base, J lost 3 bases, and 11 bases lay in between. The CDR3 totals 15 residues. DNA of the CDR3: TGTGCCAGCAGCTTGAGGGACGGGATCAATCAGCCCCAGCATTTT. Translated, it gives CASSLRDGINQPQHF.

This clonotype was counted ten times or more. The gene calls are TRBV6-6 and TRBJ2-2, with D uncertain. V was shortened by 2 bases and J by 3 bases, with 4 bases between the two germline ends. Per germline, CDR1 MNHNY and CDR2 SVGAGI (reference sequence). This CDR3 is built from 13 residues. As DNA, the CDR3 is TGTGCCAGCAGTTACAGGGACACCGGGGAGCTGTTTTTT. Residues: CASSYRDTGELFF.

This clonotype was observed many times. V gene TRBV7-8 combines with J gene TRBJ2-2; D is unclear. Trimming removed 3 bases from V and 2 bases from J, with 13 bases in between. The CDR3 has 16 amino acids. CDR1 is SGHVS and CDR2 is FQNEAQ in the germline V gene. The CDR3, as DNA: TGTGCCAGCAGCTTCCAGCGCCCACGAAACACCGGGGAGCTGTTTTTT. This codes for CASSFQRPRNTGELFF.

As to this clonotype: This may arise from a read error, as a much more abundant clone is one base away. The rearrangement joins TRBV28 to TRBJ2-1; TRBD1 aligns across 8 bases. The CDR3 runs 14 residues. Germline-derived CDR1 and CDR2 are MDHEN and SYDVKM. Here the CDR3 reads CASSPPTGANAQFF. The CDR3 nucleotides are TGTGCCAGCAGTCCCCCGACAGGGGCTAATGCGCAGTTCTTC.

The rearrangement links TRBV11-2 to TRBJ2-7; tentatively, D is TRBD1 (5 bases). Trimming removed 2 bases at V and 4 bases at J, with 12 bases between. CDR3 size: 14 residues. Germline V gene sequence: CDR1 SGHAT, CDR2 FQNNGV. CDR3 loop: CASSLFPGSYEQYF. The CDR3 nucleotides are TGTGCCAGCAGCTTATTTCCAGGGTCTTACGAGCAGTACTTC.

This clonotype was counted many times. The rearrangement joins TRBV5-1 to TRBJ1-2; D is unclear. With 0 bases removed from V and 7 bases from J, the gap between germline ends came to 10 bases. The germline V gene has CDR1 SGHRS and CDR2 YFSETQ. There are 13 residues in the CDR3. The CDR3 DNA sequence: TGCGCCAGCAGCTTGGGTCAGGAGCTTGGCTACACCTTC. This translates into CASSLGQELGYTF.

J is TRBJ2-1 and V is TRBV2; 9 bases line up with TRBD2. The CDR3 is 15 amino acids. The V gene's germline CDR1 is SNHLY and CDR2 FYNNEI. V lost 2 bases, J lost 2 bases, and 1 base stayed unmatched. CDR3 coding DNA: TGTGCCAGCAGTGAACTAGCGGGGACCTACAATGAGCAGTTCTTC. Translating it yields CASSELAGTYNEQFF.

This clonotype was recorded at least ten times. The chain links TRBV5-1 to TRBJ1-5; possibly TRBD1 for D (5 bases). The germline V gene encodes CDR1 SGHRS and CDR2 YFSETQ. V shed 0 bases and J shed 1 base, with 11 bases lying between them. The CDR3 sequence is 16 residues long. CDR3 nucleotides: TGCGCCAGCAGCTTGGACGGGGGTCCAAGCAATCAGCCCCAGCATTTT. It codes for CASSLDGGPSNQPQHF.

This clonotype was seen repeatedly, ten times or more. The CDR3 DNA reads as TGTGCCAGCAGTTTCAGGGTAATGAACACTGAAGCTTTCTTT. Protein: CASSFRVMNTEAFF. The chain combines TRBV12-3 or TRBV12-4 with TRBJ1-1; the D gene is possibly TRBD1 (5 bases). The CDR3 length is 14 residues. V was pared by 3 bases and J by 0 bases, with 8 bases between.

This clonotype was counted at least ten times. The J gene is TRBJ2-1, the V gene TRBV15; D unclear. The length of the CDR3 is 11 residues. The germline V gene has CDR1 LNHNV and CDR2 YYDKDF (reference sequence). V was trimmed by 0 bases and J by 8 bases, leaving 2 bases between them. CDR3 in amino acids: CATSRDHEQFF. CDR3 DNA: TGTGCCACCAGCAGAGACCATGAGCAGTTCTTC.

The chain couples TRBV12-5 to TRBJ2-1; 10 nucleotides line up with TRBD1. Germline V gene data show CDR1 as LGHNT and CDR2 as FRNRAP. The V segment lost 2 bases and the J segment 5 bases; nucleotides outside the gene matches: 21. The CDR3 totals 21 residues. In nucleotides, the CDR3 is TGTGCTAGTGGTTTGCCCCTCGATCCGGGACAGGGGTTCCGAGGGCACAATGAGCAGTTCTTC. Translation: CASGLPLDPGQGFRGHNEQFF. Full variable domain (rest looked up from reference TRBV12-5 and TRBJ2-1): DARVTQTPRHKVTEMGQEVTMRCQPILGHNTVFWYRQTMMQGLELLAYFRNRAPLDDSGMPKDRFSAEMPDATLATLKIQPSEPRDSAVYFCASGLPLDPGQGFRGHNEQFFGPGTRLTVL.

This chain connects TRBV4-1 to TRBJ1-2; possibly TRBD1 for D (6 bases). The V gene lost 0 bases and the J gene lost 4 bases, with 15 bases spanning the gap. Germline V CDR1 and CDR2: MGHRA, YSYEKL. CDR3 size: 16 residues. This CDR3 is CASSQEAGAPGYGYTF. The CDR3 DNA reads as TGCGCCAGCAGCCAAGAAGCGGGGGCCCCGGGCTATGGCTACACCTTC.

In this sample, this clonotype turned up a few times. The chain is built from TRBV10-2 and TRBJ1-5; D not resolved. Germline CDR1 is WSHSY and CDR2 is SAAADI. The CDR3 has 12 amino acids. V was shortened by 3 bases and J by 6 bases, with 6 bases between the two germline ends. In nucleotides, the CDR3 is TGCGCCAGCAGTGAATGGAGTCAGCCCCAGCATTTT. It codes for CASSEWSQPQHF.

The table lists this clonotype with a few counts. The rearrangement joins TRBV24-1 to TRBJ1-1, with TRBD1 matching over 7 bases. Trimming at V came to 4 bases and at J to 4 bases, leaving 2 bases not matched to a gene. The length of the CDR3 is 13 residues. Germline V gene lookup returns CDR1 KGHDR and CDR2 SFDVKD. CDR3 protein: CATSERDSTEAFF. Written as DNA, the CDR3 is TGTGCCACCAGTGAAAGGGACAGCACTGAAGCTTTCTTT.

There are many counts of this clonotype. This rearrangement joins TRBV20-1 to TRBJ1-5; the D is unclear. The CDR3 length is 14 residues. The V gene lost 0 bases and the J gene lost 2 bases, with 8 bases spanning the gap. CDR1 is DFQATT and CDR2 is SNEGSKA in the germline V gene (reference sequence). The chain's CDR3 is CSARDPSGNQPQHF. CDR3 DNA sequence: TGCAGTGCTAGAGATCCGTCGGGCAATCAGCCCCAGCATTTT.

A note on this clonotype: A read error may be the cause here, since a much bigger clone is one base away. The chain couples TRBV25-1 to TRBJ2-3; D is perhaps TRBD2 (5 bases). CDR1 and CDR2 from the germline V gene are MGHDK and SYGVNS. Trimming cost V 4 bases and J 4 bases, with 18 bases left between them. CDR3 size: 16 residues. In DNA form, the CDR3 reads TGTGCCAGCAGTGGAATACAGCGGAAGTCTCCAGATACGCAGTATTTT. The encoded protein is CASSGIQRKSPDTQYF.